The 3 T cell receptor beta chains given below trace back to one sample, sequenced in a study of control samples from healthy donors and cancer patients. Produced via immunoSEQ multiplex PCR; TCRdb's table is partial and in-frame only. The table lists over 150,000 clones, more than 85% of them singletons. Source material: blood. The receptors stem from a middle-aged woman in good health.

This clone was detected only once. The chain combines TRBV5-1 with TRBJ2-1; 15 bases are a match to TRBD2. Per the germline V gene, CDR1 is SGHRS and CDR2 is YFSETQ. The J segment lost 10 bases and the V segment lost 4 bases, leaving 6 bases of the junction unmatched. The CDR3 length is 15 residues. CDR3 loop: CASSRTSGGAGEQFF. For the CDR3, the DNA is TGCGCCAGCAGCAGGACTAGCGGGGGGGCCGGGGAGCAGTTCTTC.

The chain couples TRBV29-1 to TRBJ2-3; D unresolved. Trimming shortened V by 3 bases and J by 4 bases, and 14 bases separated the two germline ends. The CDR3 spans 14 residues. Germline CDR1 and CDR2: SQVTM and ANQGSEA. This CDR3 reads CSVETPIRPDTQYF. In DNA form, the CDR3 reads TGCAGCGTTGAGACGCCGATCCGCCCAGATACGCAGTATTTT.

The CDR3 protein is CASIRQGTNTEAFF. The CDR3 nucleotides are TGTGCCAGCATCAGACAGGGAACGAACACTGAAGCTTTCTTT. This rearrangement joins TRBV2 to TRBJ1-1, with 7 bases identical to TRBD1. V was pared by 7 bases and J by 1 base, with 6 bases of the junction left unmatched. The CDR3 totals 14 residues. The germline CDR1 and CDR2 sequences are SNHLY and FYNNEI. The whole variable domain, remainder taken from reference TRBV2 and TRBJ1-1, is EPEVTQTPSHQVTQMGQEVILRCVPISNHLYFYWYRQILGQKVEFLVSFYNNEISEKSEIFDDQFSVERPDGSNFTLKIRSTKLEDSAMYFCASIRQGTNTEAFFGQGTRLTVV.